Listed here are 9 T cell receptor beta chains from one sample, sequenced in a study of blood T cells in healthy people across ages. It was with a sample-barcoded 5' primer and a J-beta primer mix that a second PCR of roughly 6 to 12 cycles was run. Via MiXCR, TCRdb re-called the 5' RACE reads, giving one row per CDR3 protein. The data show over 1,500,000 distinct CDR3 sequences, 49% seen once. Sequenced sample: blood. The receptors were gathered from a woman in her thirties or forties in good health.

The chain couples TRBV3-1 to TRBJ2-1, with 12 nucleotides matching TRBD2. The V gene's germline CDR1 is LGHDT and CDR2 YNNKEL (reference sequence). V gave up 3 bases and J gave up 7 bases; unmatched junction bases: 10. The CDR3 loop spans 17 amino acids. CDR3 coding DNA: TGTGCCAGCAGCCATGGGGCTAGCGGGGGGGCGGATAATGAGCAGTTCTTC. As protein: CASSHGASGGADNEQFF.

This clonotype has a handful of counts. The chain joins TRBV5-1 to TRBJ2-6; a weak D match, TRBD1 (6 bases). Per germline, CDR1 SGHRS and CDR2 YFSETQ. The CDR3 is made up of 16 amino acids. V was cut by 3 bases and J by 1 base, with 11 bases left in between. The CDR3, as DNA: TGCGCCAGCAGCTGGGGGCACGGATCTGGGGCCAACGTCCTGACTTTC. Translating it yields CASSWGHGSGANVLTF.

This clonotype has a handful of counts. CDR3 sequence: CASSLTIYGYTF. CDR3 in DNA: TGTGCCAGCAGCTTAACGATCTATGGCTACACCTTC. The chain has TRBV7-9 and TRBJ1-2, with unresolved D. V lost 2 bases and J 4 bases, leaving 5 bases between the germline ends. This CDR3 is 12 amino acids long. Germline V CDR1 and CDR2: SEHNR, FQNEAQ (reference sequence).

The gene calls are TRBV10-3 and TRBJ1-5; no firm D call. The germline V gene has CDR1 ENHRY and CDR2 SYGVKD. The CDR3 runs 13 residues. V lost 4 bases, J lost 7 bases, and 11 bases lay in between. The CDR3 loop reads CAISAGVGQPQHF. CDR3 in DNA: TGTGCCATCAGTGCTGGGGTAGGGCAGCCCCAGCATTTT.

The CDR3 nucleotides are TGTGCCAGCAGTCCTACCGGGACTACCCTCGGGACCCAGTACTTC. The encoded protein is CASSPTGTTLGTQYF. V and J are TRBV12-3 or TRBV12-4 and TRBJ2-7; 7 positions match TRBD2. The J call may be mistaken, given a closer DNA end match to TRBJ2-5. The CDR3 runs to 15 residues.

V usage is TRBV29-1 and J usage is TRBJ1-5; perhaps TRBD1 as D (5 bases). CDR3 length: 13 residues. Germline assignment: CDR1 SQVTM and CDR2 ANQGSEA. For the CDR3, the DNA is TGCAGTGCCGTTATGGGGGTTAATCAGCCCCAGCATTTT. This sequence encodes CSAVMGVNQPQHF.

The chain combines TRBV5-1 with TRBJ2-1, with 9 bases matching TRBD2. The CDR3 sequence is 16 residues long. Trimming took 1 base from V and 0 from J; bases not matched to a gene: 2. Per germline, CDR1 SGHRS and CDR2 YFSETQ. CDR3 amino acids: CASSLPSGASYNEQFF. CDR3 DNA sequence: TGCGCCAGCAGCTTGCCTAGCGGGGCCTCCTACAATGAGCAGTTCTTC.

The chain links TRBV20-1 to TRBJ1-4, with TRBD1 matching over 9 bases. J lost 11 bases, V lost 5 bases, and 21 bases had no gene match. This CDR3 comprises 17 residues. Germline assignment: CDR1 DFQATT and CDR2 SNEGSKA (reference sequence). The CDR3 region is CSAPTTQGARIVGKLFF. The DNA of the CDR3 is TGCAGTGCTCCTACCACACAGGGGGCGCGGATCGTGGGGAAACTGTTTTTT.

This clonotype was observed a few times. V usage is TRBV5-1 and J usage is TRBJ1-4; a weak D match, TRBD1 (5 bases). The CDR3 has 16 amino acids. V was trimmed by 0 bases and J by 7 bases, leaving 16 bases between them. In germline, CDR1 is SGHRS, CDR2 YFSETQ. CDR3 sequence (DNA): TGCGCCAGCAGCTTGGCCTCTGGGGGAGTAGCTGAAAAACTGTTTTTT. This gives the protein CASSLASGGVAEKLFF.